This T cell receptor beta chain is drawn from a study of T cells in tuberculosis. For the study at large: T cells were selected with CD1B tetramers loaded with glucose monomycolate.

V was pared by 0 bases and J by 5 bases, with 6 bases of the junction left unmatched. The CDR3 runs 15 residues. Germline V gives CDR1 LGHNT, CDR2 FRNRAP. Sorting used thawed, overnight-rested PBMC stained with anti-CD3, a viability dye and GMM-loaded CD1B tetramer. The lipid loaded on the CD1B tetramers was C32 glucose monomycolate from Rhodococcus equi. The study's findings and limits: Low-affinity CD1B-GMM tetramer-binding T cells may have been missed.

Profiling relied on immunoSEQ multiplex PCR, and the TCRdb table lists in-frame clones only, not all of them. The data contain 88,000 or so clones, roughly 93% of them singletons. The sample consisted of CD1b-GMM tetramer-negative cells sorted from PBMCs. The sequence was obtained from an adult woman with latent tuberculosis. V is TRBV12-5 and J is TRBJ2-7; 8 bases are shared with TRBD1. The CDR3 bases are TGTGCTAGTGGTTTGGTTCCGGACAGGGACCACGAGCAGTACTTC. Its translation: CASGLVPDRDHEQYF.